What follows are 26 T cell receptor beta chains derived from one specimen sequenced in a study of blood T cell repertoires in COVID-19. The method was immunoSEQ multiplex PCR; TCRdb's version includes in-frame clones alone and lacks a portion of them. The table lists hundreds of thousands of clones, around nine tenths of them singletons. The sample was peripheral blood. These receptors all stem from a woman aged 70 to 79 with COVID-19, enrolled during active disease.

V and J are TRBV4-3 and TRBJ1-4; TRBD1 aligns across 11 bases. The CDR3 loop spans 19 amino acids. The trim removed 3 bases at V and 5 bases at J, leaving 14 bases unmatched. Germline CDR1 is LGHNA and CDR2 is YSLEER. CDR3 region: CASSQYPSGTGGLNEKLFF. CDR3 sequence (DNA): TGCGCCAGCAGCCAGTACCCGAGCGGGACAGGGGGTCTCAATGAAAAACTGTTTTTT.

The CDR3: CASSPRGAGTDTQYF. CDR3 DNA sequence: TGTGCCAGCAGCCCCCGGGGGGCTGGCACAGATACGCAGTATTTT. The V call is TRBV9, the J call TRBJ2-3; D possibly corresponds to TRBD2 (7 bases). With 4 bases removed from V and 1 base from J, the gap between germline ends came to 13 bases. This CDR3 has 15 residues. Germline-derived CDR1 and CDR2 are SGDLS and YYNGEE.

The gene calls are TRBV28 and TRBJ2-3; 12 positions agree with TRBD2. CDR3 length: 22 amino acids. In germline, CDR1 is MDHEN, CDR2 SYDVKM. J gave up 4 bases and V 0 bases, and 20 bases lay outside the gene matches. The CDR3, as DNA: TGTGCCAGCAGTTTATGGGGCTTCCTGGCTAGCGGGGGGGCCGGAGCGCCAGATACGCAGTATTTT. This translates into CASSLWGFLASGGAGAPDTQYF. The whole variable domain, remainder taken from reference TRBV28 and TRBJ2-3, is DVKVTQSSRYLVKRTGEKVFLECVQDMDHENMFWYRQDPGLGLRLIYFSYDVKMKEKGDIPEGYSVSREKKERFSLILESASTNQTSMYLCASSLWGFLASGGAGAPDTQYFGPGTRLTVL.

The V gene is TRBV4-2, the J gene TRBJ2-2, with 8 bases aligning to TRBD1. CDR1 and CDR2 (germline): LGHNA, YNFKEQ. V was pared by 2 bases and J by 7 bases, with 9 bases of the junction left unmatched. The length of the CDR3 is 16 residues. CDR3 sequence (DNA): TGTGCCAGCAGCCAACATCTTACAGGGGGATACGGGGAGCTGTTTTTT. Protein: CASSQHLTGGYGELFF.

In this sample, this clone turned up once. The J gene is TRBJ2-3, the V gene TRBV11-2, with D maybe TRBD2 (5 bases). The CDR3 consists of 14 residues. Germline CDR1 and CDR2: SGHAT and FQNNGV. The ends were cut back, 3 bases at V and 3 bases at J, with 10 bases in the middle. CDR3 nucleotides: TGTGCCAGCAGCTTCGAGGGATCGACAGATACGCAGTATTTT. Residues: CASSFEGSTDTQYF. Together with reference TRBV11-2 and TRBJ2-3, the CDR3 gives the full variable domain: EAGVAQSPRYKIIEKRQSVAFWCNPISGHATLYWYQQILGQGPKLLIQFQNNGVVDDSQLPKDRFSAERLKGVDSTLKIQPAKLEDSAVYLCASSFEGSTDTQYFGPGTRLTVL.

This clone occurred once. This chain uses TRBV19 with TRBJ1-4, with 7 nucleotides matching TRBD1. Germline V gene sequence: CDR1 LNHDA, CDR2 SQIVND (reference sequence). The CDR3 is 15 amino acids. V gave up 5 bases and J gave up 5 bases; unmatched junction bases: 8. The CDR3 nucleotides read TGTGCCAGTAGTCCACCACAGGGGAAGAATGAAAAACTGTTTTTT. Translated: CASSPPQGKNEKLFF.

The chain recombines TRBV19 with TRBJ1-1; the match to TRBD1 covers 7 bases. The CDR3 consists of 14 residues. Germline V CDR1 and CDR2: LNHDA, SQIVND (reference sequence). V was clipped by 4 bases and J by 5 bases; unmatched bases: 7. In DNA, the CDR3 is TGTGCCAGTAGTACGCAGGGGGTTCGTACTGAAGCTTTCTTT. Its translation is CASSTQGVRTEAFF.

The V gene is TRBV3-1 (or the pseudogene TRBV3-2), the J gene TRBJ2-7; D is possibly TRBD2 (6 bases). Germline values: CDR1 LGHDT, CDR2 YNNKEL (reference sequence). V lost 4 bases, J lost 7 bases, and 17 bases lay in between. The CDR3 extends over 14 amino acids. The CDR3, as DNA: TGTGCCAGCAGCCTCGGGACTGCGGGGAGGGAGCAGTACTTC. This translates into CASSLGTAGREQYF.

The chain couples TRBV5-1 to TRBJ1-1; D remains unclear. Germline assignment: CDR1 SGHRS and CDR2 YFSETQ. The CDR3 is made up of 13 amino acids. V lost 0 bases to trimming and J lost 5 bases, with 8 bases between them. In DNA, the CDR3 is TGCGCCAGCAGCTTGGCCGGTCGGACTGAAGCTTTCTTT. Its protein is CASSLAGRTEAFF.

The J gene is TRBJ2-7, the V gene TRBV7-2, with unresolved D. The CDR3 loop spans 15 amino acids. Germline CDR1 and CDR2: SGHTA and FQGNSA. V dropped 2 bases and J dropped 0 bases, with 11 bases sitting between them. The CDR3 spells CASSLPPGNSYEQYF. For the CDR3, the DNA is TGTGCCAGCAGCTTACCCCCAGGAAACTCCTACGAGCAGTACTTC. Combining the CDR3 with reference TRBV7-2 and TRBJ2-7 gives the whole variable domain GAGVSQSPSNKVTEKGKDVELRCDPISGHTALYWYRQSLGQGLEFLIYFQGNSAPDKSGLPSDRFSAERTGGSVSTLTIQRTQQEDSAVYLCASSLPPGNSYEQYFGPGTRLTVT.

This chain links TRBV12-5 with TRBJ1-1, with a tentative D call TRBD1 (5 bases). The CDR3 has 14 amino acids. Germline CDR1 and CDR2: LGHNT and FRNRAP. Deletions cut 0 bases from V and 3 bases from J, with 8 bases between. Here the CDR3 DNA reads TGTGCTAGTGGTTTGGTTGAACAGGACACTGAAGCTTTCTTT. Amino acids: CASGLVEQDTEAFF.

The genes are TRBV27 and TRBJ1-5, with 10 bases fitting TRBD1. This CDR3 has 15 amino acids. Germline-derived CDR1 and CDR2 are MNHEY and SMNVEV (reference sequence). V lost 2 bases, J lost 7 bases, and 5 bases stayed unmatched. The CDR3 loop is CASSLGQGGGQPQHF. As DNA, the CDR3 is TGTGCCAGCAGTTTAGGACAGGGGGGCGGGCAGCCCCAGCATTTT.

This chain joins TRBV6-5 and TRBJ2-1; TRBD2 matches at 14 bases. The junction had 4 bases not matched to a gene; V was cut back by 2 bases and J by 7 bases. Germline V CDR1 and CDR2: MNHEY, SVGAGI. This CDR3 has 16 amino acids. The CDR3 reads CASSYTGLAGGNEQFF. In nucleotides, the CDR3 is TGTGCCAGCAGTTACACCGGACTAGCGGGGGGTAATGAGCAGTTCTTC.

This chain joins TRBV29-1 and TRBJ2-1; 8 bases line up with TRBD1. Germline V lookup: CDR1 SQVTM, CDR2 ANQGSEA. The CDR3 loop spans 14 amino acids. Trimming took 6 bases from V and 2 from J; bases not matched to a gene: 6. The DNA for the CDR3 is TGCAGCGTAGTGACAGGGGTCCCCTACAATGAGCAGTTCTTC. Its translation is CSVVTGVPYNEQFF.

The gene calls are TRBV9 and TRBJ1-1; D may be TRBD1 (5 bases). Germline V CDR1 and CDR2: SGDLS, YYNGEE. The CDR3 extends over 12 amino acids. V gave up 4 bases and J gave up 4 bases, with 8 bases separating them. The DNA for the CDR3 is TGTGCCAGCAGCTGGGGGGGCACTGAAGCTTTCTTT. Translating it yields CASSWGGTEAFF.

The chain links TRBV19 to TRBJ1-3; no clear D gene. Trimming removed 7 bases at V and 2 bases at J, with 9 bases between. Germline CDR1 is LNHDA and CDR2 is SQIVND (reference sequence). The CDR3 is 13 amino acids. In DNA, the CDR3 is TGTGCCAGTACCCGAGGGACTGGAAACACCATATATTTT. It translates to CASTRGTGNTIYF.

CDR3 in DNA: TGTGCCACCGTGAGGGACAGGGGGTGGACTGAAGCTTTCTTT. As protein: CATVRDRGWTEAFF. The chain employs TRBV15 and TRBJ1-1; 11 bases are shared with TRBD1. The CDR3 spans 14 residues. V dropped 8 bases and J dropped 5; count of bases not matched to a gene: 7. Germline lookup yields CDR1 LNHNV and CDR2 YYDKDF (reference sequence). Complete variable domain (other parts from reference TRBV15 and TRBJ1-1): DAMVIQNPRYQVTQFGKPVTLSCSQTLNHNVMYWYQQKSSQAPKLLFHYYDKDFNNEADTPDNFQSRRPNTSFCFLDIRSPGLGDTAMYLCATVRDRGWTEAFFGQGTRLTVV.

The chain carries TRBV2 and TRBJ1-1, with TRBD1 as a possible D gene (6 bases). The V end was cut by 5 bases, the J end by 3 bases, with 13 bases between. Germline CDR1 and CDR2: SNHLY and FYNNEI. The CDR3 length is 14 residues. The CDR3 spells CASSLEQGYTEAFF. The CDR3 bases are TGTGCCAGCAGTTTAGAACAGGGATACACTGAAGCTTTCTTT.

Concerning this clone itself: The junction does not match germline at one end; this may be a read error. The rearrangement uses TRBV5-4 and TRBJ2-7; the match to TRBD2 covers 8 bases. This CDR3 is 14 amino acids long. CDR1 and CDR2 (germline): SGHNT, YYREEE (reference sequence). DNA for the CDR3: TGTGCCAGCGGCTTAGCGGGGCCTAACTACGAGCAGTACTTC. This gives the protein CASGLAGPNYEQYF.

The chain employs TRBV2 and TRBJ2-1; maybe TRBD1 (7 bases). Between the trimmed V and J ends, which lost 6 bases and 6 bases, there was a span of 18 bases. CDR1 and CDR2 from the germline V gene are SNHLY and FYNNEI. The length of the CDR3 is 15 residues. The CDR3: CASSFDREVPNEQFF. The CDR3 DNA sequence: TGTGCCAGCAGCTTCGACAGGGAGGTTCCCAATGAGCAGTTCTTC.

CDR3 bases: TGTGCCAGCAGCTCCGCCCCCGGGACTAACAAAGAGACCCAGTACTTC. Its translation is CASSSAPGTNKETQYF. The rearrangement uses TRBV7-9 and TRBJ2-5; 7 bases line up with TRBD2. Unmatched junction bases numbered 11, after V lost 4 bases and J lost 3 bases. Germline CDR1 reads SEHNR; CDR2 reads FQNEAQ (reference sequence). The CDR3 runs to 16 residues. Based on the CDR3 plus reference TRBV7-9 and TRBJ2-5, the full variable domain is DTGVSQNPRHKITKRGQNVTFRCDPISEHNRLYWYRQTLGQGPEFLTYFQNEAQLEKSRLLSDRFSAERPKGSFSTLEIQRTEQGDSAMYLCASSSAPGTNKETQYFGPGTRLLVL.

The CDR3 loop is CASSPRDRVDYGYTF. As DNA, the CDR3 is TGTGCCAGCAGCCCCAGGGACAGGGTTGACTATGGCTACACCTTC. V usage is TRBV7-8 and J usage is TRBJ1-2; 9 nucleotides line up with TRBD1. From germline, CDR1 is SGHVS and CDR2 FQNEAQ. The CDR3 has 15 amino acids. V lost 5 bases to trimming and J lost 3 bases; unmatched junction nucleotides: 7.

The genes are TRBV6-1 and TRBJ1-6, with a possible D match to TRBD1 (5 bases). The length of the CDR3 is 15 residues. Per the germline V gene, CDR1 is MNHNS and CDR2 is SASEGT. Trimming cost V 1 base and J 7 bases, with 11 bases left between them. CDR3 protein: CASSEGAGGNSPLHF. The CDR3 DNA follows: TGTGCCAGCAGTGAAGGTGCCGGGGGGAATTCACCCCTCCACTTT.

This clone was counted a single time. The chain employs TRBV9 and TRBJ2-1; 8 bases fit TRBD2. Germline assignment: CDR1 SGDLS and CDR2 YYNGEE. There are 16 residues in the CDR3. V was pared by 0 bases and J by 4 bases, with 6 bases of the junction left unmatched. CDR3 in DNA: TGTGCCAGCAGCGTAGATATCAGCGGGGGATACAATGAGCAGTTCTTC. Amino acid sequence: CASSVDISGGYNEQFF.

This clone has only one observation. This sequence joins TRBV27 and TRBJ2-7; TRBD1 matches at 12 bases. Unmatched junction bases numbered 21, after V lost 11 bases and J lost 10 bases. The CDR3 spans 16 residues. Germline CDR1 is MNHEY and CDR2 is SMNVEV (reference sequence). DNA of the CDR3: TGTGCCTCCAGACCCCTTGACCGGGACAGGGGGCCAAGCCAGTACTTC. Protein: CASRPLDRDRGPSQYF.

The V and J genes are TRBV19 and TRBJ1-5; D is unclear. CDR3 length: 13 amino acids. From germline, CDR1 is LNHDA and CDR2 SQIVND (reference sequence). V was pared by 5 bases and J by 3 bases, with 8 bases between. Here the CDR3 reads CASSLTNNQPQHF. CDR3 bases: TGTGCCAGTAGTTTGACAAACAATCAGCCCCAGCATTTT.